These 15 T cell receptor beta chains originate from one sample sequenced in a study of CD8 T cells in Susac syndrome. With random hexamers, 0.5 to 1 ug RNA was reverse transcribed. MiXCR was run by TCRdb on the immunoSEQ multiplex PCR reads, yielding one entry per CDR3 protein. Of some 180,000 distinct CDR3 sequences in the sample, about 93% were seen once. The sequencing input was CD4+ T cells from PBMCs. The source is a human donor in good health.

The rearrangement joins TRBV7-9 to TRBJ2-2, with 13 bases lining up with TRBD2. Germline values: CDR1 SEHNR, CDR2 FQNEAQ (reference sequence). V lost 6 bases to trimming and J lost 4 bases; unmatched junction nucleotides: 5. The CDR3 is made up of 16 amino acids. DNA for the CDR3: TGTGCCAGCAGTCTCAGACTAGCGGGGGGCACCGGGGAGCTGTTTTTT. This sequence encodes CASSLRLAGGTGELFF.

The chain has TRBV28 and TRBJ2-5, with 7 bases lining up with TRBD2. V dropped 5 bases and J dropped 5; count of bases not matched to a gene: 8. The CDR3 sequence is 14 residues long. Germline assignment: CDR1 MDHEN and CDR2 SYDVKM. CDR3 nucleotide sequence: TGTGCCAGCAGTCCGACTAGCTCAGGGGAGACCCAGTACTTC. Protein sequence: CASSPTSSGETQYF. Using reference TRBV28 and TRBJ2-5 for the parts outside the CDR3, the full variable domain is DVKVTQSSRYLVKRTGEKVFLECVQDMDHENMFWYRQDPGLGLRLIYFSYDVKMKEKGDIPEGYSVSREKKERFSLILESASTNQTSMYLCASSPTSSGETQYFGPGTRLLVL.

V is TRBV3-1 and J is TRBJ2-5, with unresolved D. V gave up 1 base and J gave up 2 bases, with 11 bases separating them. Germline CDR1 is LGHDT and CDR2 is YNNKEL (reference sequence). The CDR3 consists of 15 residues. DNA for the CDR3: TGTGCCAGCAGCCAAGCCGTCAGAGAACAAGAGACCCAGTACTTC. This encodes CASSQAVREQETQYF.

CDR3 sequence (DNA): TGTGCCAGCAGTCTTACAGGGTTAGGGGCCAACGTCCTGACTTTC. Its protein is CASSLTGLGANVLTF. The chain employs TRBV12-3 or TRBV12-4 and TRBJ2-6, with D possibly being TRBD1 (6 bases). CDR3 length equals 15 residues. Trimming took off 5 bases at V and 4 bases at J, with 12 bases between the two ends.

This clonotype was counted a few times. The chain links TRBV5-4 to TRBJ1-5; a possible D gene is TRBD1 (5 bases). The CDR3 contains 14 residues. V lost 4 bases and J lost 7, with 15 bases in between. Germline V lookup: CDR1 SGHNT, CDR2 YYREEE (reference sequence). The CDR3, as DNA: TGTGCCAGCAGCCTGGGAGGTCAGGGACAGCCCCAGCATTTT. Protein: CASSLGGQGQPQHF.

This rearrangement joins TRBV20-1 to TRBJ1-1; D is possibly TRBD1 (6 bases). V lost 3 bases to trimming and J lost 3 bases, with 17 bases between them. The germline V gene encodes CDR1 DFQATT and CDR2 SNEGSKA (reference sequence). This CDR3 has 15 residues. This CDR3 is CSARSGGPVYTEAFF. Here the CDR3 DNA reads TGCAGTGCTAGGTCGGGGGGGCCTGTGTACACTGAAGCTTTCTTT.

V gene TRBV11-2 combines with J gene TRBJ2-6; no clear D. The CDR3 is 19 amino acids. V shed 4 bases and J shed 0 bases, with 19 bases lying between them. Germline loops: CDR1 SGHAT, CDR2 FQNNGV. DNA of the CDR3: TGTGCCAGCAGCTCGCCGTATCCTCAGGTTTACTCTGGGGCCAACGTCCTGACTTTC. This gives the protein CASSSPYPQVYSGANVLTF.

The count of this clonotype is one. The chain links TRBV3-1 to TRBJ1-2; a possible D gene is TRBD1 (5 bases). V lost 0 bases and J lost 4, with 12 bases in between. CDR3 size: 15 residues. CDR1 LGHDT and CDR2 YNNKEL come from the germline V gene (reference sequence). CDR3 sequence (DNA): TGTGCCAGCAGCCAAGAAGGACAAGGGGCCTATGGCTACACCTTC. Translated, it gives CASSQEGQGAYGYTF.

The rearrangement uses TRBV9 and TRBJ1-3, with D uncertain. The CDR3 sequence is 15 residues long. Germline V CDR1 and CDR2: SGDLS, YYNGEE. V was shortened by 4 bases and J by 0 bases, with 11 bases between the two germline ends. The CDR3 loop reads CASSPPGSSGNTIYF. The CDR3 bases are TGTGCCAGCAGCCCCCCAGGTTCCTCTGGAAACACCATATATTTT.

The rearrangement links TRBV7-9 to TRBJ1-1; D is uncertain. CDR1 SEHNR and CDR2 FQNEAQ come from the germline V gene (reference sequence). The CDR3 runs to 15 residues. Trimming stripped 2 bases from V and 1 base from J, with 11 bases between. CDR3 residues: CASSLPGLGNTEAFF. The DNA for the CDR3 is TGTGCCAGCAGCTTACCCGGATTGGGGAACACTGAAGCTTTCTTT.

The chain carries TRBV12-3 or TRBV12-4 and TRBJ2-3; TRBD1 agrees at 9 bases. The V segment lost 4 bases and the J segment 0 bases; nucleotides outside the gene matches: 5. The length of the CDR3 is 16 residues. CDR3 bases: TGTGCCAGCAGTTGGGGGACAGGGCAAAGCACAGATACGCAGTATTTT. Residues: CASSWGTGQSTDTQYF.

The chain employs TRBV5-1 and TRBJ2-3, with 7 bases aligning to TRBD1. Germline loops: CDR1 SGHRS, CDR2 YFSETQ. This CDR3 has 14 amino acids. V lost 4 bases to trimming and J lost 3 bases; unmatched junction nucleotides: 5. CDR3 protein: CASSTYRGTDTQYF. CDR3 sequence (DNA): TGCGCCAGCAGCACCTACAGGGGTACAGATACGCAGTATTTT. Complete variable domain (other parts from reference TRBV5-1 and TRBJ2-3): KAGVTQTPRYLIKTRGQQVTLSCSPISGHRSVSWYQQTPGQGLQFLFEYFSETQRNKGNFPGRFSGRQFSNSRSEMNVSTLELGDSALYLCASSTYRGTDTQYFGPGTRLTVL.

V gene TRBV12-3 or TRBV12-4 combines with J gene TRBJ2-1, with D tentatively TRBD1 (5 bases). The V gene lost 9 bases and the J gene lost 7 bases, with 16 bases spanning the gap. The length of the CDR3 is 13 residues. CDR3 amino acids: CASQPDSKNEQFF. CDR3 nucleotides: TGTGCCAGTCAGCCCGACAGTAAAAATGAGCAGTTCTTC.

The CDR3 coding sequence is TGTGCCAGCAGCCAAGATCTGAGGACTAATGAGCAGTTCTTC. It translates to CASSQDLRTNEQFF. V is TRBV3-1 and J is TRBJ2-1; TRBD2 is a possible D gene (5 bases). The germline V gene has CDR1 LGHDT and CDR2 YNNKEL (reference sequence). The CDR3 covers 14 residues. Trimming pared 0 bases from V and 7 bases from J, leaving 10 bases between.

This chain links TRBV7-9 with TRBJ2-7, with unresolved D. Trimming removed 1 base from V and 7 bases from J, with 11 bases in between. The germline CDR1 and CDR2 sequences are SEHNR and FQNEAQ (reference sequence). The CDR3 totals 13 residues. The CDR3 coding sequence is TGTGCCAGCAGCTTAGTCCCGGATCGGGAGCAGTACTTC. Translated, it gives CASSLVPDREQYF.